This T cell receptor (beta chain) was captured by sequencing in a study of shared clonotypes between healthy human individuals. Germline assignment: CDR1 SQVTM and CDR2 ANQGSEA. The CDR3 sequence is 12 residues long. The V gene end was trimmed by 4 bases and the J gene end by 8 bases; junction bases not matched to a gene: 7. This clone has just a few counts. Some clones are missing from TCRdb's copy, which holds only in-frame ones; the method was immunoSEQ multiplex PCR. Of under 750,000 clones in the sample, approximately 72% were seen once. Sequencing was carried out using memory CD4+ T cells sorted from blood. The sample's subset: CD45RA-negative fraction. The sequence was obtained from a woman aged 25 to 39 in good health. This chain joins TRBV29-1 and TRBJ1-2, with 7 bases that match TRBD1. The CDR3: CSVGETGYGYTF. Written as DNA, the CDR3 is TGCAGCGTTGGAGAGACAGGGTACGGCTACACCTTC.